The 32 T cell receptor beta chains given below trace back to one sample, sequenced in a study of T cell repertoires in cytomegalovirus infection. TCRdb called the reads again in MiXCR, with one record for every CDR3 protein. The table includes around 140,000 distinct CDR3 sequences, under 8.5% detected once. Material: PBMCs. These TCRs come from a human donor in good health (CMV status not recorded). Some clones in this sample may be carry-over from other donors' samples.

Many counts were recorded for this clonotype. This rearrangement joins TRBV7-3 to TRBJ2-5, with a possible D match to TRBD1 (5 bases). In germline, CDR1 is SGHTA, CDR2 FQGTGA. This CDR3 is 17 amino acids long. Between the trimmed V and J ends, which lost 0 bases and 5 bases, there was a span of 19 bases. CDR3 in amino acids: CASSLTGLGRAGETQYF. The CDR3 bases are TGTGCCAGCAGCTTAACCGGTCTGGGCAGGGCAGGGGAGACCCAGTACTTC.

V and J are TRBV10-3 and TRBJ2-1; TRBD2 aligns across 10 bases. Germline V gene data show CDR1 as ENHRY and CDR2 as SYGVKD. The junction had 7 bases not matched to a gene; V was cut back by 8 bases and J by 3 bases. The length of the CDR3 is 15 residues. The CDR3 bases are TGTGCCATCCGGACTAGCGGCCGAAACTACAATGAGCAGTTCTTC. Translated: CAIRTSGRNYNEQFF.

In this sample, this clonotype turned up a few times. The chain recombines TRBV15 with TRBJ1-5; 9 nucleotides agree with TRBD1. CDR3 length: 16 residues. The germline CDR1 and CDR2 sequences are LNHNV and YYDKDF (reference sequence). V trimming: 4 bases; J trimming: 0 bases; junction bases outside the gene matches: 4. The DNA of the CDR3 is TGTGCCACCAGCAAACAGGGGGCGTTTAGCAATCAGCCCCAGCATTTT. Translated: CATSKQGAFSNQPQHF.

This clonotype was detected many times. J is TRBJ2-3 and V is TRBV7-9; the match to TRBD2 covers 8 bases. This CDR3 is built from 14 residues. After removal of 6 bases from V and 3 bases from J, the junction contained 5 bases not matched to a gene. Germline CDR1 and CDR2: SEHNR and FQNEAQ (reference sequence). The CDR3 bases are TGTGCCAGCAGTAGGGCTAGCGGGACAGATACGCAGTATTTT. As protein: CASSRASGTDTQYF.

This clonotype has more than one count but fewer than ten. The V call is TRBV23-1, the J call TRBJ2-2, with 7 bases lining up with TRBD1. TRBV23-1 is designated an ORF whose function remains uncertain. CDR3 length equals 18 residues. Trimming at V came to 3 bases and at J to 0 bases, leaving 10 bases not matched to a gene. Here the CDR3 DNA reads TGCGCCAGCAGTCATATCAGGGGGACACGGCCGAACACCGGGGAGCTGTTTTTT. Translation gives CASSHIRGTRPNTGELFF.

This clonotype was counted at least ten times. The V call is TRBV20-1, the J call TRBJ1-5; 7 nucleotides match TRBD1. Germline CDR1 is DFQATT and CDR2 is SNEGSKA (reference sequence). This CDR3 is 15 amino acids long. J was trimmed by 6 bases and V by 2 bases; bases with no gene match: 10. The CDR3 coding sequence is TGCAGTGCTAGAAATGACAGGGAAAAGAGTCAGCCCCAGCATTTT. This gives the protein CSARNDREKSQPQHF.

Turning to this clonotype: At one of its ends the junction is not consistent with the germline gene, which may arise from a read error. J is TRBJ2-1 and V is TRBV12-5; D remains ambiguous. The CDR3 length is 14 residues. Looked up from germline, CDR1 is LGHNT and CDR2 is FRNRAP. For the CDR3, the DNA is TGTGCTAGTTGTTTACAAAGCTCCTACAATGAGCAGTTCTTC. Its translation is CASCLQSSYNEQFF.

This clonotype was detected ten times or more. J is TRBJ1-5 and V is TRBV7-2; 7 bases are a match to TRBD1. The CDR3 contains 17 residues. Germline assignment: CDR1 SGHTA and CDR2 FQGNSA. The junction had 18 bases not matched to a gene; V was cut back by 3 bases and J by 10 bases. The CDR3 reads CASSFWDRKVEDFPQHF. CDR3 DNA: TGTGCCAGCAGCTTTTGGGACAGAAAAGTGGAAGATTTTCCCCAGCATTTT.

Ten or more counts support this clonotype. The V call is TRBV6-5, the J call TRBJ1-3; the D is unclear. CDR3 size: 14 residues. With 0 bases removed from V and 8 bases from J, the gap between germline ends came to 11 bases. CDR1 MNHEY and CDR2 SVGAGI come from the germline V gene. CDR3 bases: TGTGCCAGCAGTTACTCGCGGCCTGGGGACACCATATATTTT. Translated, it gives CASSYSRPGDTIYF.

This clonotype was found many times. The chain joins TRBV7-2 to TRBJ2-3; D is uncertain. V was shortened by 5 bases and J by 5 bases, with 14 bases between the two germline ends. CDR1 and CDR2 from the germline V gene are SGHTA and FQGNSA. The CDR3 totals 14 residues. The CDR3 region is CASSLYGPVDTQYF. In DNA, the CDR3 is TGTGCCAGCAGCCTTTACGGGCCCGTAGATACGCAGTATTTT.

In its sample, this clonotype was seen a few times. This chain connects TRBV7-3 to TRBJ2-3, with D possibly called TRBD1 or TRBD2 (6 bases each). CDR1 SGHTA and CDR2 FQGTGA come from the germline V gene. CDR3 length: 15 residues. The germline V and J ends were trimmed by 4 bases and 4 bases, with 15 bases remaining between them. CDR3 protein: CASSSRGRFADTQYF. CDR3 sequence (DNA): TGTGCCAGCAGCTCTCGGGGGCGATTCGCAGATACGCAGTATTTT.

The table lists this clonotype with many counts. The gene calls are TRBV7-2 and TRBJ2-7; 11 nucleotides match TRBD2. V dropped 4 bases and J dropped 3; count of bases not matched to a gene: 5. CDR1 SGHTA and CDR2 FQGNSA come from the germline V gene. The CDR3 runs to 15 residues. Here the CDR3 DNA reads TGTGCCAGCAGCTCAACTAGCGGGGGAGGCTACGAGCAGTACTTC. It is translated as CASSSTSGGGYEQYF.

This clonotype was observed a few times. This chain joins TRBV19 and TRBJ2-3, with TRBD2 as a possible D gene (6 bases). Deletions cut 3 bases from V and 4 bases from J, with 11 bases between. This CDR3 has 14 amino acids. Germline CDR1 is LNHDA and CDR2 is SQIVND (reference sequence). Here the CDR3 DNA reads TGTGCCAGTAGTATCGGCGGGGTCGCAGATACGCAGTATTTT. Amino acids: CASSIGGVADTQYF.

In this sample, this clonotype turned up many times. The gene calls are TRBV6-1 and TRBJ1-1; TRBD1 matches at 7 bases. This CDR3 has 14 amino acids. With V trimmed by 4 bases and J by 2 bases, 4 bases remained unmatched. Per the germline V gene, CDR1 is MNHNS and CDR2 is SASEGT. The CDR3 sequence is CASSGQGPNTEAFF. CDR3 DNA sequence: TGTGCCAGCAGTGGACAGGGACCCAACACTGAAGCTTTCTTT.

The table lists this clonotype with many counts. The chain joins TRBV5-5 to TRBJ1-2; D uncertain. CDR1 is SGHKS and CDR2 is YYEKEE in the germline V gene (reference sequence). This CDR3 comprises 12 residues. Trimming stripped 4 bases from V and 7 bases from J, with 11 bases between. The chain's CDR3 is CASSTVGSGYTF. CDR3 DNA: TGTGCCAGCAGCACAGTCGGGAGTGGCTACACCTTC.

The chain couples TRBV29-1 to TRBJ1-2; weak D call: TRBD1 (5 bases). The CDR3 is 12 amino acids. V was clipped by 6 bases and J by 4 bases, with 12 bases between them. Germline V gene lookup returns CDR1 SQVTM and CDR2 ANQGSEA. The DNA for the CDR3 is TGCAGCGTGCCGGCCGGGGCCTATGGCTACACCTTC. As protein: CSVPAGAYGYTF.

This clonotype turned up a few times. The chain couples TRBV20-1 to TRBJ1-2; possibly TRBD1 for D (6 bases). Germline values: CDR1 DFQATT, CDR2 SNEGSKA (reference sequence). V lost 7 bases and J lost 6, with 12 bases in between. The CDR3 loop spans 11 amino acids. CDR3 nucleotide sequence: TGCAGTGTATCGGGGGCTAATGGCTACACCTTC. This sequence encodes CSVSGANGYTF.

In its sample, this clonotype was seen many times. CDR3 region: CASSLYMRGGYNEQFF. The CDR3 region has the DNA TGTGCCAGCAGTTTATATATGCGGGGGGGCTACAATGAGCAGTTCTTC. V usage is TRBV27 and J usage is TRBJ2-1; 9 bases fit TRBD2. Germline V gives CDR1 MNHEY, CDR2 SMNVEV (reference sequence). The CDR3 runs 16 residues. V dropped 1 base and J dropped 3; count of bases not matched to a gene: 4.

This chain joins TRBV19 and TRBJ2-2; D not resolved. The germline CDR1 and CDR2 sequences are LNHDA and SQIVND (reference sequence). With 8 bases removed from V and 2 bases from J, the gap between germline ends came to 12 bases. The CDR3 consists of 14 residues. CDR3 nucleotide sequence: TGTGCCAGTCTCGGCATCTCAAACACCGGGGAGCTGTTTTTT. Protein product: CASLGISNTGELFF. Full variable domain (outside the CDR3, taken from reference TRBV19 and TRBJ2-2): DGGITQSPKYLFRKEGQNVTLSCEQNLNHDAMYWYRQDPGQGLRLIYYSQIVNDFQKGDIAEGYSVSREKKESFPLTVTSAQKNPTAFYLCASLGISNTGELFFGEGSRLTVL.

This clonotype was seen more than once but under ten times. The chain is built from TRBV28 and TRBJ1-4, with a weak D call TRBD1 (5 bases). The V gene lost 7 bases and the J gene lost 10 bases, with 16 bases spanning the gap. The CDR3 length is 13 residues. CDR1 is MDHEN, CDR2 SYDVKM, per germline. The CDR3 reads CASTLLGDGKLFF. CDR3 bases: TGTGCCAGCACACTTTTGGGGGACGGAAAACTGTTTTTT.

The V gene is TRBV11-1, the J gene TRBJ2-1, with D possibly matching TRBD2 (7 bases). Germline-derived CDR1 and CDR2 are SGHAT and FQDESV (reference sequence). This CDR3 spans 15 amino acids. V lost 5 bases to trimming and J lost 7 bases, with 18 bases between them. The CDR3 DNA reads TGTGCCAGCAGCCCCCAAACGGGGGGCTTTAATGAGCAGTTCTTC. Its translation: CASSPQTGGFNEQFF.

This clonotype was observed a handful of times. The V gene is TRBV28, the J gene TRBJ2-3; 7 bases line up with TRBD2. V shed 5 bases, J shed 2 bases, and the junction held 1 base outside the gene matches. CDR1 and CDR2 from the germline V gene are MDHEN and SYDVKM. CDR3 length: 13 amino acids. The CDR3 reads CASSGDYTDTQYF. Written as DNA, the CDR3 is TGTGCCAGCAGTGGGGACTACACAGATACGCAGTATTTT.

This clonotype came up many times. The chain is built from TRBV7-2 and TRBJ2-7, with D perhaps assigned TRBD1 or TRBD2 (5 bases each). Trimming took 3 bases from V and 5 from J, leaving 17 bases between them. The CDR3 loop spans 15 amino acids. Per the germline V gene, CDR1 is SGHTA and CDR2 is FQGNSA. As DNA, the CDR3 is TGTGCCAGCAGCTTCCTAACGGGGCCGCAGGACGAGCAGTACTTC. It yields the protein CASSFLTGPQDEQYF.

This clonotype was recorded a few times. The chain links TRBV10-3 to TRBJ2-3; D remains ambiguous. Germline loops: CDR1 ENHRY, CDR2 SYGVKD. V was clipped by 6 bases and J by 4 bases, with 8 bases between them. This CDR3 is built from 12 residues. The CDR3 DNA sequence: TGTGCCATCAGGTCGACTTCAGATACGCAGTATTTT. This codes for CAIRSTSDTQYF.

This clonotype is medium-sized. The chain recombines TRBV7-2 with TRBJ1-1, with D perhaps TRBD1 (6 bases). This CDR3 is built from 14 residues. The ends were cut back, 7 bases at V and 4 bases at J, with 16 bases in the middle. CDR1 and CDR2 (germline): SGHTA, FQGNSA. CDR3 sequence reads: CASTATGAVTEAFF. The DNA of the CDR3 is TGTGCCAGCACCGCGACAGGCGCCGTCACTGAAGCTTTCTTT. The variable domain in full, with the rest retrieved from reference TRBV7-2 and TRBJ1-1, is GAGVSQSPSNKVTEKGKDVELRCDPISGHTALYWYRQSLGQGLEFLIYFQGNSAPDKSGLPSDRFSAERTGGSVSTLTIQRTQQEDSAVYLCASTATGAVTEAFFGQGTRLTVV.

This clonotype was seen many times. The chain recombines TRBV28 with TRBJ1-4; maybe TRBD1 (6 bases). Deletions cut 6 bases from V and 10 bases from J, with 21 bases between. This CDR3 is built from 15 residues. Germline V gives CDR1 MDHEN, CDR2 SYDVKM. The CDR3, as DNA: TGTGCCAGCAGCCAATCGGCACAGGGCAGGGGAAAACTGTTTTTT. Its protein is CASSQSAQGRGKLFF.

This clonotype was seen ten or more times. The CDR3: CASSLQGGLDYGYTF. CDR3 nucleotide sequence: TGTGCCAGCAGCTTACAGGGGGGCCTTGACTATGGCTACACCTTC. The chain recombines TRBV7-2 with TRBJ1-2, with 7 bases that match TRBD1. This CDR3 is built from 15 residues. V lost 2 bases, J lost 3 bases, and 6 bases stayed unmatched. Germline V lookup: CDR1 SGHTA, CDR2 FQGNSA.

V gene TRBV2 combines with J gene TRBJ2-5; D is possibly TRBD1 or TRBD2 (7 bases each). From germline, CDR1 is SNHLY and CDR2 FYNNEI. This CDR3 is built from 15 residues. V gave up 6 bases and J gave up 5 bases, with 19 bases separating them. This chain's CDR3 is CASRLGRGGLETQYF. The CDR3 coding sequence is TGTGCCAGCAGGCTAGGCAGGGGGGGTTTGGAGACCCAGTACTTC.

Ten or more counts support this clonotype. The chain links TRBV20-1 to TRBJ2-3; D is unresolved. V was trimmed by 5 bases and J by 0 bases, leaving 12 bases between them. The CDR3 is 14 amino acids. Germline V CDR1 and CDR2: DFQATT, SNEGSKA (reference sequence). For the CDR3, the DNA is TGCAGTGCTTACAGTGGCAGCAGCACAGATACGCAGTATTTT. It encodes CSAYSGSSTDTQYF.

This clonotype was seen repeatedly, ten times or more. The chain joins TRBV2 to TRBJ1-6; D unresolved. The CDR3 is 14 amino acids. Trimming stripped 2 bases from V and 5 bases from J, with 7 bases between. Germline V gene sequence: CDR1 SNHLY, CDR2 FYNNEI. The CDR3 DNA sequence: TGTGCCAGCAGTGAATGGCGGAATAATTCACCCCTCCACTTT. Residues: CASSEWRNNSPLHF. Filled out from reference TRBV2 and TRBJ1-6, the complete variable domain reads EPEVTQTPSHQVTQMGQEVILRCVPISNHLYFYWYRQILGQKVEFLVSFYNNEISEKSEIFDDQFSVERPDGSNFTLKIRSTKLEDSAMYFCASSEWRNNSPLHFGNGTRLTVT.

Ten or more counts support this clonotype. J is TRBJ2-1 and V is TRBV7-2; the D is unclear. Per germline, CDR1 SGHTA and CDR2 FQGNSA. This CDR3 region has 13 residues. Between the trimmed V and J ends, which lost 4 bases and 7 bases, there was a span of 11 bases. CDR3 in DNA: TGTGCCAGCAGCTCCACATGGATTAATGAGCAGTTCTTC. This encodes CASSSTWINEQFF.

This clonotype was counted only a few times. The CDR3 protein is CATLRQEPYEQYF. The DNA of the CDR3 is TGTGCCACCCTACGACAGGAGCCCTACGAGCAGTACTTC. The V call is TRBV28, the J call TRBJ2-7; D may be TRBD1 (6 bases). With 10 bases removed from V and 2 bases from J, the gap between germline ends came to 15 bases. This CDR3 region has 13 residues. Germline V gives CDR1 MDHEN, CDR2 SYDVKM.